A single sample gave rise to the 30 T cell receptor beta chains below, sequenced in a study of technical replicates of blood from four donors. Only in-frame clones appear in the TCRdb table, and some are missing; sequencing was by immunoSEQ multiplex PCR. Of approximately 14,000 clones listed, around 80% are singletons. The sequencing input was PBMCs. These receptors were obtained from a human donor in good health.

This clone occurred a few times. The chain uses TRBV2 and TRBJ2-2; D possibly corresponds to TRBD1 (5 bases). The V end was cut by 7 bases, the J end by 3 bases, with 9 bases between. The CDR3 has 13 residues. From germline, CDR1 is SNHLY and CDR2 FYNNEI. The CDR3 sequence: CASTQDYTGELFF. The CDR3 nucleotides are TGTGCCAGCACACAGGATTACACCGGGGAGCTGTTTTTT.

The CDR3 loop reads CAWNPGGNTEAFF. The CDR3 coding sequence is TGTGCCTGGAACCCGGGTGGGAACACTGAAGCTTTCTTT. The chain combines TRBV30 with TRBJ1-1; no reliable D call. Trimming took off 4 bases at V and 1 base at J, with 10 bases between the two ends. CDR1 GTSNPN and CDR2 SVGIG come from the germline V gene (reference sequence). The CDR3 sequence is 13 residues long. Supplemented by reference TRBV30 and TRBJ1-1, the full variable domain reads SQTIHQWPATLVQPVGSPLSLECTVEGTSNPNLYWYRQAAGRGLQLLFYSVGIGQISSEVPQNLSASRPQDRQFILSSKKLLLSDSGFYLCAWNPGGNTEAFFGQGTRLTVV.

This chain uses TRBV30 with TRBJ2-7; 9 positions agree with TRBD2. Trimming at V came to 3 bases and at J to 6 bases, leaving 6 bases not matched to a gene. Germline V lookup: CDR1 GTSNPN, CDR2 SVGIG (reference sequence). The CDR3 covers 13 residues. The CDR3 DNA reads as TGTGCCTGGAGCGGACTAGCGCGGAGCGAGCAGTACTTC. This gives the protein CAWSGLARSEQYF.

In DNA form, the CDR3 reads TGTGCCAGCAGTGAGAACGTAGCGGAGAACTCCTACGAGCAGTACTTC. It specifies CASSENVAENSYEQYF. The chain has TRBV2 and TRBJ2-7; D may be TRBD2 (6 bases). Trimming removed 3 bases from V and 0 bases from J, with 15 bases in between. The CDR3 has 16 residues. CDR1 SNHLY and CDR2 FYNNEI come from the germline V gene.

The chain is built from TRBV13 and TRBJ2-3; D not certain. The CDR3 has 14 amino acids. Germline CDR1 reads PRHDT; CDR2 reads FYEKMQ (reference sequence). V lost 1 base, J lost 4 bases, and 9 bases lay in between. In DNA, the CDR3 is TGTGCCAGCAGCTTAGCGGTCGGTGCAGATACGCAGTATTTT. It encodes CASSLAVGADTQYF.

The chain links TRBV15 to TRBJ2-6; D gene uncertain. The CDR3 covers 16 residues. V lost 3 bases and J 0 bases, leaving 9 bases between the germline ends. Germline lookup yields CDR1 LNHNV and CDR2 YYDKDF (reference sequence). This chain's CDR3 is CATSSPFNSGANVLTF. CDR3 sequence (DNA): TGTGCCACCAGCAGTCCTTTTAACTCTGGGGCCAACGTCCTGACTTTC.

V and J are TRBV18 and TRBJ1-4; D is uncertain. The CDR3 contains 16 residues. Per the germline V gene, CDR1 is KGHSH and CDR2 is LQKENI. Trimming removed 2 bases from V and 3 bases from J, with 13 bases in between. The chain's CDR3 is CASSPSEVVANEKLFF. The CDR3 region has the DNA TGTGCCAGCTCACCATCGGAGGTAGTAGCTAATGAAAAACTGTTTTTT.

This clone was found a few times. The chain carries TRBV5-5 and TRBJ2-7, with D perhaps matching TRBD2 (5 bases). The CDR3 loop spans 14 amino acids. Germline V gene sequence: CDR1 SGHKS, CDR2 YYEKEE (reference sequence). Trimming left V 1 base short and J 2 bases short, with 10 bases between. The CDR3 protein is CASSLSGIAYEQYF. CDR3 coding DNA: TGTGCCAGCAGCTTGTCGGGAATAGCCTACGAGCAGTACTTC.

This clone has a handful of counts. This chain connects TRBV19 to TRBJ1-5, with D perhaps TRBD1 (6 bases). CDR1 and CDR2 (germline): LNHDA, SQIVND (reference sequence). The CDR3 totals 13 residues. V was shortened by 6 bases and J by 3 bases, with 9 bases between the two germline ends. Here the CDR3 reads CASRWTVNQPQHF. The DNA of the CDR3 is TGTGCCAGTAGATGGACAGTCAATCAGCCCCAGCATTTT.

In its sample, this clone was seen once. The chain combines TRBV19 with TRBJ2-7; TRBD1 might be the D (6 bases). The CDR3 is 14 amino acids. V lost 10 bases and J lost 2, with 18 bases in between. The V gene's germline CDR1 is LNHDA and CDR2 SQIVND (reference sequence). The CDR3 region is CATKPRGGPYEQYF. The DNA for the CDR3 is TGTGCCACCAAACCAAGAGGGGGTCCCTACGAGCAGTACTTC.

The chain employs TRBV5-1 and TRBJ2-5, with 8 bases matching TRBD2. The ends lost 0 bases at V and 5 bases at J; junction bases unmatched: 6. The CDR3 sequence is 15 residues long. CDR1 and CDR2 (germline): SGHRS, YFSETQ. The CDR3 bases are TGCGCCAGCAGCTTGGCCGGGGGGGCACATGAGACCCAGTACTTC. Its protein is CASSLAGGAHETQYF. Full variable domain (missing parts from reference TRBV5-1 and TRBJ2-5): KAGVTQTPRYLIKTRGQQVTLSCSPISGHRSVSWYQQTPGQGLQFLFEYFSETQRNKGNFPGRFSGRQFSNSRSEMNVSTLELGDSALYLCASSLAGGAHETQYFGPGTRLLVL.

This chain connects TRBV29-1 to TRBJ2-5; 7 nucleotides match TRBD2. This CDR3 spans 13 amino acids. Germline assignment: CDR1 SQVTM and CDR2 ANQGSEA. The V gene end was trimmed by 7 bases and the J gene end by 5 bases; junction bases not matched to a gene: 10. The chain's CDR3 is CSAGGGPGETQYF. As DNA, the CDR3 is TGCAGCGCTGGGGGAGGGCCGGGGGAGACCCAGTACTTC.

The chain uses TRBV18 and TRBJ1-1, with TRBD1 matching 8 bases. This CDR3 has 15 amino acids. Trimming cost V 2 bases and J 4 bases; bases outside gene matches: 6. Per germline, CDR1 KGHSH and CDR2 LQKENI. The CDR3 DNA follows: TGTGCCAGCTCACCAAGCGACAGGGGTGGCACTGAAGCTTTCTTT. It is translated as CASSPSDRGGTEAFF.

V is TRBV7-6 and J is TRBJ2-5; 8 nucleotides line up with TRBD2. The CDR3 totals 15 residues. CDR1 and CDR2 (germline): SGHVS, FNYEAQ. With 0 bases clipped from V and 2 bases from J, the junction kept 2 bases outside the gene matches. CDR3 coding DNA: TGTGCCAGCAGCTTAGCGCCGGGGGGGCAAGAGACCCAGTACTTC. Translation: CASSLAPGGQETQYF.

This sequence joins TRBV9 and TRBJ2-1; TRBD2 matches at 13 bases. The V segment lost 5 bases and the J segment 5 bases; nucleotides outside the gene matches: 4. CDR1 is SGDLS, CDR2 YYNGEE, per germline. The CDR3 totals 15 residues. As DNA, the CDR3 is TGTGCCAGCAGTGTCGGGACTAGCGGGAACAATGAGCAGTTCTTC. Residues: CASSVGTSGNNEQFF.

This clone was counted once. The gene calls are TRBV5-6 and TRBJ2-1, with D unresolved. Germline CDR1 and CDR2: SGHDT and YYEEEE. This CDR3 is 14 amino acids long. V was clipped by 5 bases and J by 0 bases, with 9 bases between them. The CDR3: CASRPKSSYNEQFF. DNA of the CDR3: TGTGCCAGCAGACCTAAGAGCTCCTACAATGAGCAGTTCTTC.

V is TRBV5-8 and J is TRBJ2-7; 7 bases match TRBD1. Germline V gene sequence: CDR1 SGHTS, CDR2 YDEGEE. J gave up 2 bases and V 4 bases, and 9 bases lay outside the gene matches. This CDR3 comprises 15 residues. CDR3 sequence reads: CASSPSRTGTYEQYF. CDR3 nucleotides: TGTGCCAGCAGCCCGAGTCGGACAGGTACCTACGAGCAGTACTTC.

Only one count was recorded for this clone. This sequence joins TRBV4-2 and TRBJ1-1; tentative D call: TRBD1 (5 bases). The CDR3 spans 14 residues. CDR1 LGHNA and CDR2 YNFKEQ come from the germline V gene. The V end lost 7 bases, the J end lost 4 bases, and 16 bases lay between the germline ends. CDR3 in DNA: TGTGCCAGCAACTATCCTTGGCAGGGCACTGAAGCTTTCTTT. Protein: CASNYPWQGTEAFF.

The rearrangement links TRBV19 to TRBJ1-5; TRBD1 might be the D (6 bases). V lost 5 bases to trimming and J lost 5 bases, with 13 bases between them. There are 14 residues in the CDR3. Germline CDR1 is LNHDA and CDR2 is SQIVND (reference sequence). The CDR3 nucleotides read TGTGCCAGTAGTCCCCTCAGGGGTCATCAGCCCCAGCATTTT. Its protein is CASSPLRGHQPQHF.

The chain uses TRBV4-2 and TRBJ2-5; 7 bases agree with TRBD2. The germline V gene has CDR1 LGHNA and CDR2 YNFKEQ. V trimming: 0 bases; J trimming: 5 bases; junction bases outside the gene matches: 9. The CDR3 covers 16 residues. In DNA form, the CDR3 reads TGTGCCAGCAGCCAAGAGCTAGCGGAGGGGCAGGAGACCCAGTACTTC. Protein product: CASSQELAEGQETQYF.

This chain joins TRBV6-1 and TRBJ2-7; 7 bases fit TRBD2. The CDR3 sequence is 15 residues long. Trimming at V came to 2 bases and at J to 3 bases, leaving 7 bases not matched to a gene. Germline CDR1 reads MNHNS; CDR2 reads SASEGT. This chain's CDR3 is CASSEIGLGSYEQYF. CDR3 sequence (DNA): TGTGCCAGCAGTGAAATAGGACTAGGCAGCTACGAGCAGTACTTC.

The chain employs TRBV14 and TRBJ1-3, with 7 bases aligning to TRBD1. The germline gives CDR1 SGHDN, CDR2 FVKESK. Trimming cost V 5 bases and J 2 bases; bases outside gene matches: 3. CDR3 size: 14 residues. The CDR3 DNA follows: TGTGCCAGCAGCTCCGGGACAGCTGGAAACACCATATATTTT. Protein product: CASSSGTAGNTIYF.

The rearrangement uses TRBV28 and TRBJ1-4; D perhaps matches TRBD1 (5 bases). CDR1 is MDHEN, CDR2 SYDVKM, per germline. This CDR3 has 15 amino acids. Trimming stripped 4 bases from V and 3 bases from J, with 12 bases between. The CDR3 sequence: CASSSSLTANEKLFF. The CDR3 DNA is TGTGCCAGCAGTTCATCTTTGACAGCTAATGAAAAACTGTTTTTT.

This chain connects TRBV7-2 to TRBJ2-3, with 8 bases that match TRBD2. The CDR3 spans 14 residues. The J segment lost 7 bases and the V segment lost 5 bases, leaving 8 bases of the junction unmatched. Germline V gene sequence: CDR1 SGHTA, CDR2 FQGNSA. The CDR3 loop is CASSPSTSEYTQYF. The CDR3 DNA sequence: TGTGCCAGCAGCCCTTCGACTAGCGAATATACGCAGTATTTT.

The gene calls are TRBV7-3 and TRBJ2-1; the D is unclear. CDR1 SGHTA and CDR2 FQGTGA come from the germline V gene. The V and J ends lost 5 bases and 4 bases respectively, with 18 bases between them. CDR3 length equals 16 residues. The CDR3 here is CASSPRARARYNEQFF. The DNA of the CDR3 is TGTGCCAGCAGCCCCCGAGCGCGAGCGAGGTACAATGAGCAGTTCTTC.

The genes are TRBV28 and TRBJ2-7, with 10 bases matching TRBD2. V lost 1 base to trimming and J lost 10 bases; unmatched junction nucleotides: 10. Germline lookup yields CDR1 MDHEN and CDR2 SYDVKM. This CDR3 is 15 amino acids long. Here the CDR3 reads CASSLLASGSSPQYF. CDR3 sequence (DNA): TGTGCCAGCAGTTTATTGGCTAGCGGGAGTTCCCCCCAGTACTTC.

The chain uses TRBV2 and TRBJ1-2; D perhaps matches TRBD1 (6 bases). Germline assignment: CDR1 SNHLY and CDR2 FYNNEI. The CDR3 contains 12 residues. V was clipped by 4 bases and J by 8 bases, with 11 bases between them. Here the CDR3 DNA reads TGTGCCAGCAGTGTTGACAGGCTGGGCTACACCTTC. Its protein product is CASSVDRLGYTF. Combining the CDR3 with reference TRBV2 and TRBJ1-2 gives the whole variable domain EPEVTQTPSHQVTQMGQEVILRCVPISNHLYFYWYRQILGQKVEFLVSFYNNEISEKSEIFDDQFSVERPDGSNFTLKIRSTKLEDSAMYFCASSVDRLGYTFGSGTRLTVV.

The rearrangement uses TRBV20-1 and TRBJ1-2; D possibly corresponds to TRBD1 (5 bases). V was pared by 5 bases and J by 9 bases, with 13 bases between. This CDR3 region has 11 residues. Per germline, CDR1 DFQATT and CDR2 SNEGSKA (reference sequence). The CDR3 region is CSAPGTLSYTF. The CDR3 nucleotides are TGCAGTGCTCCCGGGACTCTCAGCTACACCTTC.

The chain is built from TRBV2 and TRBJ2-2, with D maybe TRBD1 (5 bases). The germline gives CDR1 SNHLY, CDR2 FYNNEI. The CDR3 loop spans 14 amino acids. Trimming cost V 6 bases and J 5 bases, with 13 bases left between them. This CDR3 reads CASSPGSPTGELFF. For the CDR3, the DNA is TGTGCCAGCAGCCCAGGGTCCCCTACCGGGGAGCTGTTTTTT.

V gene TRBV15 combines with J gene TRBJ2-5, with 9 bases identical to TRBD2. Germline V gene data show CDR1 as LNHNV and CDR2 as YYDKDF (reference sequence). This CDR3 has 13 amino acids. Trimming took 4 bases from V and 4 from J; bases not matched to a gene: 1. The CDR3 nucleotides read TGTGCCACCAGCATTAGCGGGAGAGAGACCCAGTACTTC. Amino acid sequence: CATSISGRETQYF.